This is a list of T cell receptor beta chains from one sample in a study of T cell responses to AZD1222 COVID-19 vaccine. The protocol was immunoSEQ multiplex PCR, while the TCRdb copy is restricted to in-frame clones and leaves out a portion. The sample holds more than 75,000 clones, around 93% seen once. Sequences were derived from peripheral blood, sampled 28 days after the second AZD1222 dose. The receptors shown here come from an adult who received the AZD1222 COVID-19 vaccine. CDR3s include the opening cysteine and the closing phenylalanine or tryptophan. D genes are given only for firm matches. Part of the rows lack a size; the others show once, few, many or a class for expanded clones.

clone size	V gene	J gene	D gene	CDR3 DNA	CDR3 protein
.	TRBV7-2	TRBJ1-6	TRBD1	TGTGCCAGCAGCTTGACAGGGCCCGTGGGGTCACCCCTCCACTTT	CASSLTGPVGSPLHF
.	TRBV18	TRBJ2-5	.	TGTGCCAGCTCACCACCGGGTCGGCAGGGCCAAGAGACCCAGTACTTC	CASSPPGRQGQETQYF
once	TRBV6-5	TRBJ1-4	TRBD1	TGTGCCGGGAGACAGGGGGCACAGGAAAAACTGTTTTTT	CAGRQGAQEKLFF
.	TRBV6-6	TRBJ1-1	.	TGTGCCAGCAGCCCACAATCGGGGAACACTGAAGCTTTCTTT	CASSPQSGNTEAFF
.	TRBV4-1	TRBJ2-3	.	TGCGCCAGCAGCCAATTTCCGGGACAGACTAGGGATACGCAGTATTTT	CASSQFPGQTRDTQYF
once	TRBV5-4	TRBJ1-6	TRBD1	TGTGCCAGCAGCTGGGACAGCAACTATAATTCACCCCTCCACTTT	CASSWDSNYNSPLHF
.	TRBV28	TRBJ1-2	TRBD1	TGTGCCAGCACCGCGGGTGGGGACAGCCTTGACTATGGCTACACCTTC	CASTAGGDSLDYGYTF
.	TRBV28	TRBJ1-5	.	TGTGCCAGCGGTCGACCATGGCCCCAGCATTTT	CASGRPWPQHF
.	TRBV28	TRBJ2-7	TRBD2	TGTGCCAGCAGTCCGCTAGCGGGAGTCAACGAGCAGTACTTC	CASSPLAGVNEQYF
.	TRBV7-2	TRBJ2-1	TRBD2	TGTGCCAGCAGCCCGACTAGCGGAGAAGGGAATGAGCAGTTCTTC	CASSPTSGEGNEQFF
.	TRBV20-1	TRBJ2-7	.	TGCAGTGCTAGTTTCGGCTACGAGCAGTACTTC	CSASFGYEQYF
.	TRBV21-1	TRBJ1-6	.	TGTGCCACCCTTGAGACAGGGTGTAATTCACCCCTCCACTTT	CATLETGCNSPLHF
.	TRBV12-3/TRBV12-4	TRBJ1-1	.	TGTGCCAGCAGATTAGAAATGAACACTGAAGCTTTCTTT	CASRLEMNTEAFF
.	TRBV12-3/TRBV12-4	TRBJ1-5	.	TGTGCCAGCAGCGTGGGGGGGAATCAGCCCCAGCATTTT	CASSVGGNQPQHF
.	TRBV7-8	TRBJ1-5	.	TGTGCCAGCAGCTTAGGGGGCAATACAAAGCCCAATCAGCCCCAGCATTTT	CASSLGGNTKPNQPQHF
.	TRBV7-2	TRBJ2-7	TRBD2	TGTGCCAGCAGCTTCCTAGCGGGAGGGCCCGGGTACGAGCAGTACTTC	CASSFLAGGPGYEQYF
few	TRBV6-5	TRBJ1-5	.	TGTGCCAGCAGTTACGATTGGGGTGGGGGGCAGCCCCAGCATTTT	CASSYDWGGGQPQHF
once	TRBV7-2	TRBJ1-1	.	TGTGCCAGCAGCTTAGACGGGGGCAACACTGAAGCTTTCTTT	CASSLDGGNTEAFF
.	TRBV4-3	TRBJ2-7	.	TGCGCCAGCAGCCAAGAAGGCAGCCAGTACGAGCAGTACTTC	CASSQEGSQYEQYF
.	TRBV4-3	TRBJ2-1	.	TGCGCCAGCAGCCATGGGCTGCGGAACAATGAGCAGTTCTTC	CASSHGLRNNEQFF
.	TRBV10-3	TRBJ2-3	TRBD2	TGTGCCATCAGTCTAGCGGGAATCCCCTCGGGGGATACGCAGTATTTT	CAISLAGIPSGDTQYF
.	TRBV9	TRBJ2-2	.	TGTGCCAGCAGCGTAAACGACCCGACCCACACCGGGGAGCTGTTTTTT	CASSVNDPTHTGELFF